The present T cell receptor beta chain was sequenced within a study of blood T cell repertoires in COVID-19. Study information: Material from acute and convalescent COVID-19 was sourced from the United States, Italy and Spain. Sources were T cells, B-cell-depleted T cells, or PBMCs; the material itself was cDNA or gDNA.

This CDR3 is built from 13 residues. Germline CDR1 is LGHDT and CDR2 is YNNKEL (reference sequence). J lost 6 bases, V lost 5 bases, and 3 bases had no gene match. In the original processing: Counts of nucleated cells, estimated from reference gene primer amplification, were obtained. Clones were sequenced by immunoSEQ multiplex PCR, and TCRdb holds only the in-frame ones, with some missing. V and J calls and clone size are given by that table; D and trimming were obtained from the DNA. The sample has some 220,000 clones, around four fifths seen once; the top ten hold 5.5% to 8%. The sequence came from a woman aged 60-75 years with active or convalescent COVID-19. Material: peripheral blood. V gene TRBV3-1 (or the pseudogene TRBV3-2) combines with J gene TRBJ1-2; 10 nucleotides line up with TRBD1. The CDR3 DNA reads as TGTGCCAGCAGCATTGGACAGGGGGATGGCTACACCTTC. Amino acids: CASSIGQGDGYTF.